The sequence of this TCR beta chain was determined in a study of T-cell memory formation after mild COVID-19. V lost 2 bases, J lost 2 bases, and 16 bases lay in between. The CDR3 is made up of 16 amino acids. Germline V CDR1 and CDR2: SGHTA, FQGNSA. A single record per CDR3 protein comes from TCRdb applying MiXCR to the 5' RACE reads. The repertoire holds around 470,000 distinct CDR3 sequences, with around 19% as singletons. This clonotype turned up a few times. The chain has TRBV7-2 and TRBJ2-7, with D hard to call. Material: PBMCs or a T cell subset sorted from them (not recorded which). The receptor was derived from an adult woman who had mild COVID-19 (a few samples of this study predate the infection). Cell type and time point are not known. The CDR3 nucleotides read TGTGCCAGCAGCTTAAGGCTGGGCGGAATGACCTACGAGCAGTACTTC. Its protein product is CASSLRLGGMTYEQYF. The entire variable domain, with the rest obtained from reference TRBV7-2 and TRBJ2-7, is as follows: GAGVSQSPSNKVTEKGKDVELRCDPISGHTALYWYRQSLGQGLEFLIYFQGNSAPDKSGLPSDRFSAERTGGSVSTLTIQRTQQEDSAVYLCASSLRLGGMTYEQYFGPGTRLTVT.